A single sample gave rise to the 30 T cell receptor beta chains below, sequenced in a study of blood T cell repertoires in COVID-19. Sequencing used immunoSEQ multiplex PCR; TCRdb keeps in-frame clones, though not all of them. The sample consists of about 200,000 clones, almost 85% of them appearing once. Sequencing used PBMCs or T cells enriched from blood (not recorded which). The receptors here all came from a middle-aged man who had recovered from COVID-19.

The chain couples TRBV10-3 to TRBJ1-5, with TRBD1 as a possible D gene (6 bases). V shed 3 bases and J shed 6 bases, with 15 bases lying between them. The germline V gene encodes CDR1 ENHRY and CDR2 SYGVKD. The CDR3 covers 15 residues. As DNA, the CDR3 is TGTGCCATCAGTGAACAGGGATTGGCGGGTCAGCCCCAGCATTTT. Translating gives CAISEQGLAGQPQHF.

DNA for the CDR3: TGCGCCAGCAGCTCTCGGGACAGTTACAATGAGCAGTTCTTC. It yields the protein CASSSRDSYNEQFF. This sequence joins TRBV4-1 and TRBJ2-1; 7 bases align to TRBD1. Germline trimming cut 5 bases from V and 4 bases from J; bases unmatched to any gene: 5. This CDR3 has 14 residues. Germline V gene sequence: CDR1 MGHRA, CDR2 YSYEKL.

The chain has TRBV3-1 (or the pseudogene TRBV3-2) and TRBJ2-1; maybe TRBD1 (6 bases). The CDR3 covers 15 residues. Trimming pared 5 bases from V and 6 bases from J, leaving 17 bases between. Per the germline V gene, CDR1 is LGHDT and CDR2 is YNNKEL (reference sequence). The DNA of the CDR3 is TGTGCCAGCAGCACTCCCCGGACAGTCTCCAATGAGCAGTTCTTC. Translating gives CASSTPRTVSNEQFF.

The chain is built from TRBV5-3 and TRBJ2-5; 8 nucleotides line up with TRBD2. TRBV5-3 is identified as an open reading frame with a role that is uncertain. This CDR3 spans 15 amino acids. Germline trimming cut 8 bases from V and 7 bases from J; bases unmatched to any gene: 16. The CDR3 DNA sequence: TGTGCCAGGACCCCCGGCGGGGGGCCCGCCGCGACCCAGTACTTC. Translation: CARTPGGGPAATQYF.

The chain links TRBV2 to TRBJ1-3; 8 bases align to TRBD1. With 4 bases clipped from V and 4 bases from J, the junction kept 3 bases outside the gene matches. Germline V CDR1 and CDR2: SNHLY, FYNNEI. The CDR3 contains 14 residues. Here the CDR3 reads CASSGQGFGNTIYF. CDR3 nucleotides: TGTGCCAGCAGTGGACAGGGGTTCGGAAACACCATATATTTT.

The rearrangement joins TRBV28 to TRBJ1-1; possibly TRBD1 for D (5 bases). This CDR3 spans 14 amino acids. The germline V gene encodes CDR1 MDHEN and CDR2 SYDVKM. The V end lost 3 bases, the J end lost 5 bases, and 13 bases lay between the germline ends. DNA of the CDR3: TGTGCCAGCAGTTTTGGGGCGGCGACGACTGAAGCTTTCTTT. Translation: CASSFGAATTEAFF.

The chain has TRBV12-3 or TRBV12-4 and TRBJ1-2, with a possible D match to TRBD1 (6 bases). V was shortened by 3 bases and J by 5 bases, with 10 bases between the two germline ends. The CDR3 is 13 amino acids. The chain's CDR3 is CASSLGQGYGYTF. For the CDR3, the DNA is TGTGCCAGCAGTTTGGGTCAGGGGTATGGCTACACCTTC.

The CDR3, as DNA: TGTGCCAGCAGCCAAGTGGCATCCTCCTACGAGCAGTACTTC. This sequence encodes CASSQVASSYEQYF. J is TRBJ2-7 and V is TRBV3-1 (or the pseudogene TRBV3-2); D not certain. This CDR3 comprises 14 residues. Trimming shortened V by 1 base and J by 0 bases, and 7 bases separated the two germline ends. Germline CDR1 LGHDT, CDR2 YNNKEL (reference sequence).

The chain combines TRBV28 with TRBJ1-1; TRBD1 matches at 7 bases. With 7 bases clipped from V and 5 bases from J, the junction kept 13 bases outside the gene matches. The CDR3 loop spans 15 amino acids. Looked up from germline, CDR1 is MDHEN and CDR2 is SYDVKM. The CDR3 nucleotides are TGTGCCAGCATCGTCCGGCTGACAGGGAAGACTGAAGCTTTCTTT. It yields the protein CASIVRLTGKTEAFF.

The genes are TRBV7-8 and TRBJ1-1; TRBD1 matches at 8 bases. Unmatched junction bases numbered 9, after V lost 1 base and J lost 5 bases. This CDR3 region has 16 residues. Per germline, CDR1 SGHVS and CDR2 FQNEAQ. The CDR3 DNA follows: TGTGCCAGCAGCTTAGTCCAGGGGGCAGGGAAGACTGAAGCTTTCTTT. This translates into CASSLVQGAGKTEAFF.

This clone appeared once. The CDR3 sequence: CATFPGQSPSYEQYF. The CDR3 DNA reads as TGTGCCACTTTTCCGGGACAGTCACCCTCCTACGAGCAGTACTTC. V is TRBV6-5 and J is TRBJ2-7; 7 bases agree with TRBD1. V lost 10 bases, J lost 0 bases, and 12 bases stayed unmatched. The germline CDR1 and CDR2 sequences are MNHEY and SVGAGI. The CDR3 is 15 amino acids.

This chain joins TRBV28 and TRBJ2-3; maybe TRBD1 (6 bases). CDR1 and CDR2 (germline): MDHEN, SYDVKM. The length of the CDR3 is 15 residues. The V end lost 3 bases, the J end lost 2 bases, and 12 bases lay between the germline ends. CDR3 region: CASSFGLGATDTQYF. The CDR3 DNA reads as TGTGCCAGCAGTTTCGGTCTGGGGGCCACAGATACGCAGTATTTT.

The rearrangement links TRBV4-3 to TRBJ2-4; 7 bases are a match to TRBD2. The V segment lost 1 base and the J segment 9 bases; nucleotides outside the gene matches: 12. Germline V gene sequence: CDR1 LGHNA, CDR2 YSLEER. CDR3 length equals 16 residues. The CDR3 protein is CASSQGPSSGVGIQYF. The DNA of the CDR3 is TGCGCCAGCAGCCAAGGTCCCTCAAGCGGGGTCGGCATTCAGTACTTC.

This clone appeared once. The chain couples TRBV4-1 to TRBJ2-2; 11 nucleotides agree with TRBD1. This CDR3 region has 17 residues. The V gene's germline CDR1 is MGHRA and CDR2 YSYEKL. The V and J ends lost 3 bases and 6 bases, in that order; junction bases with no gene match: 9. CDR3 region: CASSQGAAGQGAGELFF. In nucleotides, the CDR3 is TGCGCCAGCAGCCAGGGGGCCGCGGGACAGGGGGCCGGGGAGCTGTTTTTT.

This sequence joins TRBV7-9 and TRBJ2-3; D remains ambiguous. Trimming shortened V by 3 bases and J by 2 bases, and 6 bases separated the two germline ends. Looked up from germline, CDR1 is SEHNR and CDR2 is FQNEAQ (reference sequence). This CDR3 region has 13 residues. CDR3 region: CASSFLVTDTQYF. Written as DNA, the CDR3 is TGTGCCAGCAGCTTTCTCGTCACAGATACGCAGTATTTT.

The chain carries TRBV11-1 and TRBJ2-7; the D is unclear. V lost 2 bases to trimming and J lost 3 bases, with 8 bases between them. Germline V gives CDR1 SGHAT, CDR2 FQDESV (reference sequence). The CDR3 sequence is 13 residues long. For the CDR3, the DNA is TGTGCCAGCAGCTTATATACTTTCTACGAGCAGTACTTC. Protein sequence: CASSLYTFYEQYF.

The rearrangement joins TRBV7-9 to TRBJ2-1; 7 nucleotides match TRBD1. V shed 10 bases and J 4 bases; nucleotides not matched to a gene: 7. CDR3 size: 13 residues. CDR1 and CDR2 (germline): SEHNR, FQNEAQ (reference sequence). The CDR3 sequence: CATSDRHYNEQFF. In nucleotides, the CDR3 is TGTGCCACCTCGGACAGGCATTACAATGAGCAGTTCTTC.

The chain uses TRBV10-3 and TRBJ1-4; a weak D match, TRBD1 (6 bases). In germline, CDR1 is ENHRY, CDR2 SYGVKD. With 10 bases removed from V and 7 bases from J, the gap between germline ends came to 16 bases. The CDR3 extends over 13 amino acids. The CDR3 is CANSGQEFEKLFF. CDR3 DNA sequence: TGTGCCAACTCGGGACAAGAGTTTGAAAAACTGTTTTTT.

This chain joins TRBV28 and TRBJ2-7; 12 bases fit TRBD1. V shed 4 bases, J shed 3 bases, and the junction held 4 bases outside the gene matches. The CDR3 consists of 15 residues. Germline loops: CDR1 MDHEN, CDR2 SYDVKM. The DNA of the CDR3 is TGTGCCAGCAGTTCCGGGACAGGGGGCTACTACGAGCAGTACTTC. Translation gives CASSSGTGGYYEQYF.

This chain connects TRBV9 to TRBJ1-5, with TRBD1 matching 8 bases. V gave up 3 bases and J gave up 2 bases; unmatched junction bases: 4. The CDR3 sequence is 15 residues long. Germline V lookup: CDR1 SGDLS, CDR2 YYNGEE. CDR3 DNA: TGTGCCAGCAGCGCCGGACAGGGCGGCAATCAGCCCCAGCATTTT. It yields the protein CASSAGQGGNQPQHF.

Points on this clone: This sample also contains other DNA sequences that code for the same CDR3. Written as DNA, the CDR3 is TGTGCCAGCAGCCCTGGACAGGGAAGAGAGCAGTACTTC. Protein: CASSPGQGREQYF. J is TRBJ2-7 and V is TRBV7-3, with 8 bases lining up with TRBD1. This CDR3 is 13 amino acids long. Trimming at V came to 5 bases and at J to 7 bases, leaving 7 bases not matched to a gene. In germline, CDR1 is SGHTA, CDR2 FQGTGA.

The V call is TRBV29-1, the J call TRBJ1-5; TRBD1 might be the D (5 bases). Germline CDR1 is SQVTM and CDR2 is ANQGSEA. The CDR3 has 13 amino acids. V was cut by 2 bases and J by 4 bases, with 9 bases left in between. Written as DNA, the CDR3 is TGCAGCGTTGAATTAGGGGCTAATCAGCCCCAGCATTTT. It encodes CSVELGANQPQHF.

CDR3 DNA: TGCGCCAGCACCCCGGTCAGGTTTGTCACTGAAGCTTTCTTT. Residues: CASTPVRFVTEAFF. The chain employs TRBV10-1 and TRBJ1-1; D remains unclear. Germline V lookup: CDR1 WNHNN, CDR2 SYGVQD (reference sequence). The ends were cut back, 7 bases at V and 4 bases at J, with 16 bases in the middle. The CDR3 is 14 residues long.

DNA of the CDR3: TGCGCCAGCAGCCCAGGACTAGCGGGGGGACCGTACGAGCAGTACTTC. It codes for CASSPGLAGGPYEQYF. The V gene is TRBV5-1, the J gene TRBJ2-7, with TRBD2 identical over 14 bases. CDR1 is SGHRS, CDR2 YFSETQ, per germline. With 4 bases clipped from V and 4 bases from J, the junction kept 7 bases outside the gene matches. The CDR3 runs to 16 residues.

The J gene is TRBJ1-3, the V gene TRBV7-6; TRBD1 matches 8 bases. This CDR3 comprises 17 residues. The V gene end was trimmed by 3 bases and the J gene end by 2 bases; junction bases not matched to a gene: 9. Germline-derived CDR1 and CDR2 are SGHVS and FNYEAQ. The CDR3 sequence is CASSFKRDRGPGNTIYF. The CDR3, as DNA: TGTGCCAGCAGCTTTAAAAGAGACAGGGGCCCTGGAAACACCATATATTTT.

This sequence joins TRBV18 and TRBJ1-5, with no clear D. CDR3 length equals 14 residues. Germline loops: CDR1 KGHSH, CDR2 LQKENI. The V end was cut by 5 bases, the J end by 3 bases, with 11 bases between. The CDR3 is CASSADYPNQPQHF. DNA for the CDR3: TGTGCCAGCTCAGCAGACTACCCCAATCAGCCCCAGCATTTT.

The V call is TRBV4-1, the J call TRBJ2-3, with 7 bases matching TRBD2. Germline CDR1 and CDR2: MGHRA and YSYEKL. The CDR3 is 18 residues long. With V trimmed by 1 base and J by 4 bases, 14 bases remained unmatched. The CDR3 sequence is CASSQGGLPTSLSDTQYF. The CDR3 DNA follows: TGCGCCAGCAGCCAAGGGGGTTTACCGACTAGCCTTTCAGATACGCAGTATTTT.

The chain carries TRBV9 and TRBJ1-2; D ambiguous. Trimming took 3 bases from V and 7 from J, leaving 10 bases between them. This CDR3 is built from 12 residues. The germline CDR1 and CDR2 sequences are SGDLS and YYNGEE. CDR3 DNA: TGTGCCAGCAGCGCAGTTGAGGGTGGCTACACCTTC. It is translated as CASSAVEGGYTF.

This clone was recorded once. V is TRBV27 and J is TRBJ1-2; D remains ambiguous. The germline gives CDR1 MNHEY, CDR2 SMNVEV (reference sequence). The CDR3 is 13 residues long. Trimming left V 3 bases short and J 0 bases short, with 5 bases between. The CDR3 DNA follows: TGTGCCAGCAGTTTGGCCGCTAACTATGGCTACACCTTC. It encodes CASSLAANYGYTF.

The genes are TRBV7-9 and TRBJ1-4, with D possibly TRBD1 on 6 matching bases. This CDR3 is built from 17 residues. Trimming stripped 5 bases from V and 8 bases from J, with 24 bases between. Looked up from germline, CDR1 is SEHNR and CDR2 is FQNEAQ (reference sequence). The CDR3 DNA reads as TGTGCCAGCAGCCGGGGCCAGGGGAGAGGAGGAGAGGAAAAACTGTTTTTT. Amino acids: CASSRGQGRGGEEKLFF.